This T cell receptor beta chain comes out of a study of cytomegalovirus exposure and HLA in healthy donors. A word on this clone: The antigen remains undetermined. An end of the junction does not agree with germline; a read error may underlie this.

Study results and limitations: Later analysis identified 16,951 TCR beta sequences associated with HLA alleles, using a false discovery rate threshold of 0.05. Some V segments, TRBV6-2 and TRBV6-3 among them, were indistinguishable and were therefore excluded. The presence/absence work took it that sequencing depth was about the same across donors. For cytomegalovirus status, the classifier reportedly gave diagnoses with high specificity and sensitivity.

The CDR3 consists of 15 residues. Germline V gene lookup returns CDR1 SGDLS and CDR2 YYNGEE. PCR amplification relied on 60 Vbeta primers (plus 13 Jbeta primers). Sequencing used immunoSEQ multiplex PCR; TCRdb keeps in-frame clones, though not all of them. Of around 150,000 clones in the sample, around 79% are singletons; the top ten hold over 0.6%. Sequenced: PBMCs. The TCR originated in a male donor in good health and CMV-seronegative. The chain has TRBV9 and TRBJ2-1, with 8 bases lining up with TRBD2. The CDR3 sequence: CASSPPAGGYDEQFF. CDR3 nucleotides: TGTGCCAGCAGCCCCCCGGCGGGGGGCTACGATGAGCAGTTCTTC.